This T cell receptor (beta chain) comes out of a study of shared clonotypes between healthy human individuals. Findings and caveats of the study: Lower generation probabilities were found for non-shared clonotypes than for those shared by all four donors.

Clones were read by immunoSEQ multiplex PCR, and TCRdb kept only the in-frame ones, dropping some. The table lists hundreds of thousands of clones, about 92% of them singletons. CD8 cells classed as naive were CD45RO-negative and positively selected for CCR7, excluding terminally differentiated effector memory CD45RA+ cells. To note about this clone: Its antigen is currently unknown.

Germline loops: CDR1 MNHEY, CDR2 SMNVEV (reference sequence). The CDR3 spans 15 residues. V was shortened by 0 bases and J by 4 bases, with 11 bases between the two germline ends. Sequenced input: naive CD8+ T cells sorted from blood. J is TRBJ2-3 and V is TRBV27; possibly TRBD2 for D (6 bases). This TCR derives from a man aged 30 to 39 in good health. The CDR3, as DNA: TGTGCCAGCAGTTTATCGAGACGACTAGCAGATACGCAGTATTTT. It specifies CASSLSRRLADTQYF.